This entry lists 16 T cell receptor beta chains sequenced from one sample in a study of technical replicates of blood from a few donors. The data were produced by immunoSEQ multiplex PCR, yet TCRdb's version contains in-frame clones alone and is incomplete. The repertoire consists of about 76,000 clones, with 80% to 90% occurring once and the leading ten covering about 5%. The sequenced material came from PBMCs. All receptors come from a human donor in good health. Some clones in this sample may be carry-over from other donors' samples.

This clone was seen once. V gene TRBV19 combines with J gene TRBJ2-3; 11 bases map to TRBD2. There are 16 residues in the CDR3. Trimming took 5 bases from V and 2 from J; bases not matched to a gene: 6. The germline CDR1 and CDR2 sequences are LNHDA and SQIVND (reference sequence). In DNA, the CDR3 is TGTGCCAGTAGTCTTAGCGGGAGGGCCGTCACAGATACGCAGTATTTT. Amino acids: CASSLSGRAVTDTQYF.

The chain has TRBV7-2 and TRBJ1-2; the match to TRBD1 covers 12 bases. Germline lookup yields CDR1 SGHTA and CDR2 FQGNSA. Trimming at V came to 4 bases and at J to 7 bases, leaving 16 bases not matched to a gene. The CDR3 is 18 residues long. CDR3 DNA sequence: TGTGCCAGCAGCTCCTCTGGGACAGGGGGCGCAAAAGGGTCTGGCTACACCTTC. Its translation is CASSSSGTGGAKGSGYTF.

This chain links TRBV6-5 with TRBJ1-2, with D perhaps matching TRBD1 (5 bases). CDR3 length equals 15 residues. V lost 6 bases and J lost 9, with 23 bases in between. CDR1 MNHEY and CDR2 SVGAGI come from the germline V gene. Here the CDR3 DNA reads TGTGCCAGCAGGCCTCCCGGGGGGAACGGAATAAGCTACACCTTC. It is translated as CASRPPGGNGISYTF.

The chain uses TRBV30 and TRBJ2-5; 12 bases are shared with TRBD2. The J call may be faulty, since TRBJ2-7 better matches the DNA end. CDR3 length: 15 amino acids. CDR1 GTSNPN and CDR2 SVGIG come from the germline V gene (reference sequence). Here the CDR3 reads CAWNRLLAGGYEQYF. For the CDR3, the DNA is TGTGCCTGGAACCGTTTGCTAGCGGGAGGGTACGAGCAGTACTTC.

The rearrangement links TRBV21-1 to TRBJ1-5; no check of the table's D call, TRBD1, against the DNA was made. TRBV21-1 counts as a pseudogene. This CDR3 comprises 18 residues. The CDR3 region is CASSNPSGNRDSNQPQHF. CDR3 sequence (DNA): TGTGCCAGCAGCAATCCCTCAGGGAACAGGGATAGCAATCAGCCCCAGCATTTT.

This rearrangement joins TRBV7-9 to TRBJ1-2, with TRBD1 identical over 8 bases. The V segment lost 5 bases and the J segment 3 bases; nucleotides outside the gene matches: 2. Germline assignment: CDR1 SEHNR and CDR2 FQNEAQ (reference sequence). The CDR3 spans 13 residues. The CDR3 spells CASSQDRDYGYTF. The CDR3 nucleotides read TGTGCCAGCAGCCAGGACAGGGACTATGGCTACACCTTC.

The chain is built from TRBV7-2 and TRBJ1-4, with D perhaps TRBD1 (6 bases). V lost 1 base to trimming and J lost 5 bases, with 14 bases between them. This CDR3 is built from 16 residues. Germline V gene sequence: CDR1 SGHTA, CDR2 FQGNSA. CDR3 DNA: TGTGCCAGCAGCTTAGGGCAGACAGGCACCAATGAAAAACTGTTTTTT. Residues: CASSLGQTGTNEKLFF.

The chain has TRBV10-3 and TRBJ2-5; 11 bases map to TRBD2. Germline V lookup: CDR1 ENHRY, CDR2 SYGVKD. Trimming at V came to 6 bases and at J to 5 bases, leaving 2 bases not matched to a gene. The CDR3 is 13 amino acids. The CDR3, as DNA: TGTGCCATCAGGGGGACTAGCGGCGAGACCCAGTACTTC. Protein product: CAIRGTSGETQYF.

This clone was seen a single time. The CDR3 coding sequence is TGTGCCAGCAGGGGGGCCGGTAGCGGGGGACAAACCGGGGAGCTGTTTTTT. Protein product: CASRGAGSGGQTGELFF. J is TRBJ2-2 and V is TRBV27; TRBD2 agrees at 9 bases. J was trimmed by 5 bases and V by 6 bases; bases with no gene match: 13. The CDR3 is made up of 17 amino acids. Germline assignment: CDR1 MNHEY and CDR2 SMNVEV (reference sequence).

V usage is TRBV7-9 and J usage is TRBJ1-3, with 8 bases aligning to TRBD1. CDR3 length: 15 residues. With V trimmed by 2 bases and J by 6 bases, 6 bases remained unmatched. Per the germline V gene, CDR1 is SEHNR and CDR2 is FQNEAQ (reference sequence). The CDR3 sequence: CASSLWAGGKNTIYF. As DNA, the CDR3 is TGTGCCAGCAGCTTATGGGCAGGGGGCAAAAACACCATATATTTT.

The chain recombines TRBV5-1 with TRBJ2-5; 9 nucleotides match TRBD2. The CDR3 runs 15 residues. The trim removed 2 bases at V and 0 bases at J, leaving 2 bases unmatched. Per the germline V gene, CDR1 is SGHRS and CDR2 is YFSETQ. CDR3 amino acids: CASSLSGGNQETQYF. The CDR3 DNA follows: TGCGCCAGCAGCTTAAGCGGGGGGAACCAAGAGACCCAGTACTTC. Together with reference TRBV5-1 and TRBJ2-5, the CDR3 gives the full variable domain: KAGVTQTPRYLIKTRGQQVTLSCSPISGHRSVSWYQQTPGQGLQFLFEYFSETQRNKGNFPGRFSGRQFSNSRSEMNVSTLELGDSALYLCASSLSGGNQETQYFGPGTRLLVL.

This chain connects TRBV7-8 to TRBJ1-5; possibly TRBD1 for D (5 bases). V lost 5 bases to trimming and J lost 4 bases, with 21 bases between them. CDR1 SGHVS and CDR2 FQNEAQ come from the germline V gene. The CDR3 extends over 17 amino acids. The CDR3 nucleotides are TGTGCCAGCAGCCCCCTGGGGGGTCCCAACACTAATCAGCCCCAGCATTTT. This gives the protein CASSPLGGPNTNQPQHF.

The chain uses TRBV12-5 and TRBJ1-5; 8 bases align to TRBD1. V lost 5 bases and J lost 6; bases outside the gene matches: 6. Germline lookup yields CDR1 LGHNT and CDR2 FRNRAP. CDR3 length: 14 amino acids. CDR3 sequence (DNA): TGTGCTAGTGGTCATGACAGGGGTACTCAGCCCCAGCATTTT. Its translation: CASGHDRGTQPQHF.

In its sample, this clone was seen a few times. The chain has TRBV30 and TRBJ2-5, with D maybe TRBD1 (6 bases). This CDR3 spans 15 amino acids. Germline CDR1 GTSNPN, CDR2 SVGIG (reference sequence). Trimming left V 4 bases short and J 1 base short, with 16 bases between. The CDR3 nucleotides are TGTGCCTGGACCCCCTTCGCAGGGGCCCAAGAGACCCAGTACTTC. It translates to CAWTPFAGAQETQYF.

The chain uses TRBV7-9 and TRBJ2-5, with D perhaps TRBD1 (5 bases). Trimming took 1 base from V and 5 from J, leaving 11 bases between them. CDR1 SEHNR and CDR2 FQNEAQ come from the germline V gene (reference sequence). CDR3 size: 14 residues. The CDR3 protein is CASSLGLGRETQYF. CDR3 DNA sequence: TGTGCCAGCAGCTTAGGTTTGGGGCGGGAGACCCAGTACTTC.

The rearrangement links TRBV19 to TRBJ1-3; 8 nucleotides line up with TRBD1. The CDR3 totals 12 residues. CDR1 LNHDA and CDR2 SQIVND come from the germline V gene (reference sequence). Trimming cost V 8 bases and J 8 bases; bases outside gene matches: 5. CDR3: CASGDRGYTIYF. DNA for the CDR3: TGTGCCAGTGGCGACAGGGGATACACCATATATTTT.